Below, 14 T cell receptor beta chains from the same sample are listed, as sequenced in a study of T-cell reconstitution after alpha-beta-depleted transplantation in children. TCRbeta library construction was performed incorporating unique molecular identifiers. TCRdb ran MiXCR on the PCR reads and lists one entry per CDR3 protein. The sample has hundreds of thousands of distinct CDR3 sequences; roughly 11% are singletons. The sequenced sample was PBMCs, obtained before TCRalphabeta/CD19-depleted stem cell transplant. The receptors shown here come from a child under two years old with acute myeloid leukemia, due to receive a stem cell transplant.

The sample holds a few counts of this clonotype. The chain is built from TRBV20-1 and TRBJ2-1; 11 positions match TRBD2. The CDR3 covers 13 residues. Germline lookup yields CDR1 DFQATT and CDR2 SNEGSKA (reference sequence). After removal of 6 bases from V and 6 bases from J, the junction contained 4 bases not matched to a gene. CDR3 sequence: CSANGLAGNEQFF. CDR3 DNA sequence: TGCAGTGCCAACGGACTAGCGGGCAATGAGCAGTTCTTC.

This chain links TRBV7-6 with TRBJ2-1, with 8 bases that match TRBD2. The CDR3 totals 13 residues. After removal of 4 bases from V and 8 bases from J, the junction contained 4 bases not matched to a gene. The V gene's germline CDR1 is SGHVS and CDR2 FNYEAQ. The CDR3 DNA reads TGTGCCAGCAGCTCCCATAGCGGGGATGAGCAGTTCTTC. It encodes CASSSHSGDEQFF.

This clonotype appeared many times. The rearrangement uses TRBV19 and TRBJ2-3; TRBD2 aligns across 11 bases. The J segment lost 2 bases and the V segment lost 8 bases, leaving 6 bases of the junction unmatched. This CDR3 region has 15 residues. CDR1 LNHDA and CDR2 SQIVND come from the germline V gene (reference sequence). Written as DNA, the CDR3 is TGTGCCAGTCGGGGGACTAGCGGACCCACAGATACGCAGTATTTT. Encoded protein: CASRGTSGPTDTQYF. The variable domain in full, with the rest retrieved from reference TRBV19 and TRBJ2-3, is DGGITQSPKYLFRKEGQNVTLSCEQNLNHDAMYWYRQDPGQGLRLIYYSQIVNDFQKGDIAEGYSVSREKKESFPLTVTSAQKNPTAFYLCASRGTSGPTDTQYFGPGTRLTVL.

This clonotype was seen repeatedly, ten times or more. V is TRBV20-1 and J is TRBJ2-5; 10 bases are shared with TRBD2. Trimming removed 1 base from V and 3 bases from J; junction bases left unmatched: 5. The CDR3 has 15 amino acids. CDR1 DFQATT and CDR2 SNEGSKA come from the germline V gene (reference sequence). The CDR3 reads CSARGLAGAKETQYF. Written as DNA, the CDR3 is TGCAGTGCTAGAGGCCTAGCGGGGGCCAAAGAGACCCAGTACTTC.

About this clonotype itself: A read error may explain this, as a much larger clone is one base away. The chain uses TRBV18 and TRBJ2-5, with TRBD2 matching over 7 bases. Germline V lookup: CDR1 KGHSH, CDR2 LQKENI. There are 15 residues in the CDR3. DNA of the CDR3: TGTGCCAGCTCTCCCACCGGCGGGAGCCAAGACACCCAGTACTTC. It yields the protein CASSPTGGSQDTQYF.

The chain recombines TRBV28 with TRBJ1-5; tentative D call: TRBD1 (6 bases). CDR1 and CDR2 (germline): MDHEN, SYDVKM. V lost 4 bases, J lost 2 bases, and 9 bases lay in between. This CDR3 contains 14 residues. The CDR3 nucleotides read TGTGCCAGCAGTTACAGGGTTGGCAATCAGCCCCAGCATTTT. This translates into CASSYRVGNQPQHF.

A word on this clonotype: At one end, the junction sequence differs from germline, possibly due to a read error. The chain recombines TRBV5-1 with TRBJ1-5; TRBD1 is a possible D gene (5 bases). Germline CDR1 reads SGHRS; CDR2 reads YFSETQ. The CDR3 runs 14 residues. In DNA form, the CDR3 reads TGCCCCAGCAGTCCCGCGACAGAGAATCAGCCCCAGCATTTT. Amino acids: CPSSPATENQPQHF.

This clonotype was detected ten times or more. The chain has TRBV28 and TRBJ1-5; D gene uncertain. CDR3 length: 15 residues. The germline V gene encodes CDR1 MDHEN and CDR2 SYDVKM. V lost 6 bases, J lost 4 bases, and 16 bases lay in between. The CDR3 is CASSRPIGNNQPQHF. CDR3 nucleotide sequence: TGTGCCAGCAGCCGACCGATCGGGAATAATCAGCCCCAGCATTTT.

This clonotype was recorded many times. This chain's CDR3 is CASSRGQANYGYTF. As DNA, the CDR3 is TGTGCCAGCAGCCGGGGACAGGCTAACTATGGCTACACCTTC. The rearrangement uses TRBV11-2 and TRBJ1-2; TRBD1 matches at 8 bases. The CDR3 is 14 amino acids. Germline V gene lookup returns CDR1 SGHAT and CDR2 FQNNGV. V lost 5 bases to trimming and J lost 0 bases; unmatched junction nucleotides: 2.

Only a few counts were recorded for this clonotype. The chain couples TRBV20-1 to TRBJ2-7; 12 bases agree with TRBD1. Germline CDR1 is DFQATT and CDR2 is SNEGSKA (reference sequence). This CDR3 contains 15 residues. CDR3 in amino acids: CFAGGTGGRSYEQYF. The DNA of the CDR3 is TGCTTCGCGGGCGGGACAGGGGGCCGCTCCTACGAGCAGTACTTC.

Ten or more counts support this clonotype. The chain uses TRBV7-6 and TRBJ2-1, with a tentative D call TRBD2 (6 bases). Between the trimmed V and J ends, which lost 5 bases and 9 bases, there was a span of 17 bases. CDR1 is SGHVS, CDR2 FNYEAQ, per germline. This CDR3 contains 14 residues. In DNA form, the CDR3 reads TGTGCCAGCAGCCAAAGACGGGAGAGCACTGAGCAGTTCTTC. Translating it yields CASSQRRESTEQFF.

This clonotype has a count of ten or more. The V gene is TRBV25-1, the J gene TRBJ1-4; maybe TRBD1 (5 bases). Trimming took off 2 bases at V and 5 bases at J, with 9 bases between the two ends. Per germline, CDR1 MGHDK and CDR2 SYGVNS. There are 14 residues in the CDR3. As DNA, the CDR3 is TGTGCCAGCAGTGAACGACAGAAGAATGAAAAACTGTTTTTT. This sequence encodes CASSERQKNEKLFF.

The table lists this clonotype with many counts. The V gene is TRBV10-3, the J gene TRBJ1-5; 7 bases fit TRBD1. CDR1 is ENHRY and CDR2 is SYGVKD in the germline V gene. Trimming removed 4 bases from V and 4 bases from J; junction bases left unmatched: 4. The CDR3 extends over 14 amino acids. CDR3 nucleotide sequence: TGTGCCATCAGTGCCCCAGGGGGGAATCAGCCCCAGCATTTT. Translation gives CAISAPGGNQPQHF.

This clonotype was picked up many times. The chain has TRBV24-1 and TRBJ2-5, with TRBD1 matching 8 bases. The CDR3 has 17 amino acids. The germline V gene encodes CDR1 KGHDR and CDR2 SFDVKD. The V gene end was trimmed by 5 bases and the J gene end by 2 bases; junction bases not matched to a gene: 12. CDR3 nucleotide sequence: TGTGCCACCAGTGGCGTGGACAGGGTGCGGGATCAAGAGACCCAGTACTTC. As protein: CATSGVDRVRDQETQYF.